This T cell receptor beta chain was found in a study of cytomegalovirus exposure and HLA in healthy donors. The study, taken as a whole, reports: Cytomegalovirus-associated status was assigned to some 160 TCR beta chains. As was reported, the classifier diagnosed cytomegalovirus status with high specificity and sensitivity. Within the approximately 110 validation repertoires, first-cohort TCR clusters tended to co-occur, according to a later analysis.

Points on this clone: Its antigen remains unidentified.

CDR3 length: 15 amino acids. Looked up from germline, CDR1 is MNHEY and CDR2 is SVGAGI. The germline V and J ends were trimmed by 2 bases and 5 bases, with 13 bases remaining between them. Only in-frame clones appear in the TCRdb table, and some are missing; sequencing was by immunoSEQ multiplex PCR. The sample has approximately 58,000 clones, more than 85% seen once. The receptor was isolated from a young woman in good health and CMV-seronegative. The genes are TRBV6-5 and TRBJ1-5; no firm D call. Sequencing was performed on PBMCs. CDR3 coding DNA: TGTGCCAGCAGTTACACGGGTGCCTTTGATCAGCCCCAGCATTTT. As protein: CASSYTGAFDQPQHF.